A selection of T cell receptor beta chains follows, all from one sample in a study of identical twins. TCRdb re-called the 5' RACE reads through MiXCR, storing one row per CDR3 protein. The sample has 400,000 to 650,000 distinct CDR3 sequences; under 25% are singletons. A further study also used this sample, focusing on T cells expressing NK-cell markers.

The sequenced sample was CD4+ T cells sorted from blood. The receptors originated from a woman younger than 30 in good health. Each CDR3 is given with its conserved first and last residue. Fields, in order: V gene, J gene, CDR3 protein.

TRBV6-6	TRBJ1-3	CAGTQSSGNTIYF
TRBV6-1	TRBJ2-7	CASSVTSASDEQYF
TRBV12-3/TRBV12-4	TRBJ2-3	CASSLRGGEDTQYF
TRBV20-1	TRBJ2-3	CSAGTTGLRTDTQYF
TRBV20-1	TRBJ2-1	CSARGNTVNNEQFF
TRBV12-3/TRBV12-4	TRBJ2-3	CATAQGARSDTQYF
TRBV18	TRBJ2-3	CASSTSVEFTDTQYF
TRBV20-1	TRBJ2-5	CSVTRAVRVETQYF
TRBV6-1	TRBJ1-6	CASTPGTGSWSPLHF
TRBV7-6	TRBJ1-1	CASSTKPFDTEAFF
TRBV10-3	TRBJ2-3	CAISVLASGGSTDTQYF
TRBV5-1	TRBJ2-4	CASSIGLGGKNIQYF
TRBV7-2	TRBJ1-1	CASSPQLGASNTEAFF
TRBV20-1	TRBJ2-1	CSATRAGGDNEQFF
TRBV20-1	TRBJ2-7	CSARKDGAYEQYF
TRBV7-3	TRBJ2-1	CASSLDRDNEQFF
TRBV15	TRBJ2-3	CATSRGTDTDTQYF
TRBV6-5	TRBJ2-7	CASRSQVYEQYF
TRBV7-2	TRBJ2-1	CASCELPSYNEQFF
TRBV29-1	TRBJ2-3	CSSRSSASGSTDTQYF
TRBV20-1	TRBJ2-7	CSAISAGTLPYEQYF
TRBV20-1	TRBJ2-7	CSVLDSLSSYEQYF
TRBV7-9	TRBJ2-7	CASSQGTGRDYEQYF
TRBV5-3	TRBJ2-7	CARSPGLRSYEQYF
TRBV9	TRBJ1-1	CASEGELNTEAFF
TRBV12-3/TRBV12-4	TRBJ2-3	CASSLRVSGGGEGTDTQYF
TRBV9	TRBJ2-3	CASSLLGTGNTDTQYF
TRBV6-5	TRBJ1-1	CASSYGDDKNTEAFF
TRBV6-1	TRBJ2-6	CASRTTGAGANVLTF
TRBV7-9	TRBJ2-3	CASSLTGPQDTQYF
TRBV7-6	TRBJ2-1	CASSLVGGGGRHYNEQFF
TRBV5-1	TRBJ2-3	CASSYGTSTDTQYF
TRBV3-1	TRBJ2-5	CASSQNKETQYF
TRBV12-3/TRBV12-4	TRBJ2-1	CASTHRNSRSEFF
TRBV7-2	TRBJ1-5	CASSSARGQNFNQPQHF
TRBV5-1	TRBJ2-1	CASSWGLSGSYNEQFF
TRBV20-1	TRBJ2-4	CSARGGWIQYF
TRBV12-3/TRBV12-4	TRBJ2-7	CASRSTESYEQYF
TRBV29-1	TRBJ2-5	CSAEALGETQYF
TRBV6-2/TRBV6-3	TRBJ1-2	CASSYTGRFGYTF
TRBV12-3/TRBV12-4	TRBJ1-3	CASNPDRGHGNTIYF
TRBV5-1	TRBJ2-1	CASSAKTGILSYNEQFF
TRBV2	TRBJ2-7	CASTIVWTGGTYEQYF